These 29 T cell receptor beta chains came from one sample sequenced in a study of tissue T cells after allogeneic stem cell transplantation. Method: immunoSEQ multiplex PCR; TCRdb's copy keeps in-frame clones and lacks some. This sample has roughly 45,000 clones; roughly 73% occur once, and the top ten carry under 0.9%. Source material: sorted cells pooled from one or two spleens. Source of these receptors: a pool of C57BL/6 mice in good health.

Concerning this clone itself: Mouse germline and gene names are used. The read comes to an end 1 residue before the CDR3 does, leaving the germline J gene to fill in the end. This chain uses TRBV1 with TRBJ1-6, with TRBD1 identical over 8 bases. TRBJ1-6 is an ORF, with its function uncertain. From germline, CDR1 is NSQYPW and CDR2 LRSPGD (reference sequence). V was pared by 6 bases and J by 6 bases, with 1 base of the junction left unmatched. The CDR3 totals 13 residues. CDR3 region: CTCRDRGNSPLYF. The CDR3 bases that were read are TGCACCTGCAGAGACAGGGGTAATTCGCCCCTCTAC.

On this clone itself: Genes here carry mouse names. The read stops 1 residue short of the end of the CDR3; the missing end is completed from the germline J gene. This chain uses TRBV23 with TRBJ2-1; the table calls TRBD2, which could not be checked here. This CDR3 has 15 residues. Per the germline V gene, CDR1 is KGHTA and CDR2 is FQNQQP. Partial CDR3 DNA: TGCTCCAGCAGTCAATCCACTGGGGGCTATGCTGAGCAGTTC. This gives the protein CSSSQSTGGYAEQF. The full CDR3 sequence reads CSSSQSTGGYAEQFF.

A note on this clone: Gene names and germline match the mouse. The read terminates 1 residue before the CDR3 end, so the remaining end is supplied by the germline J gene. Other DNA sequences within the sample encode an identical CDR3. This chain joins TRBV31 and TRBJ2-7; D remains unclear. This CDR3 spans 10 amino acids. Trimming took 0 bases from V and 7 from J, leaving 4 bases between them. Germline lookup yields CDR1 GKSSPN and CDR2 SITVG. CDR3 in amino acids: CAWSLREQYF. Partial CDR3 DNA: TGTGCCTGGAGTCTACGGGAACAGTAC.

This clone occurred a few times. The genes and germline here are from mouse. The sequence runs out 1 residue before the end of the CDR3; the remainder is reconstructed from the germline J gene. This chain connects TRBV19 to TRBJ2-2; 12 bases match TRBD2. CDR3 length: 15 residues. Germline V lookup: CDR1 FNHDT, CDR2 SITEND (reference sequence). V shed 3 bases, J shed 4 bases, and the junction held 1 base outside the gene matches. The sequenced CDR3 bases are TGTGCCAGCAGTAGGGACTGGGGGGTCACCGGGCAGCTCTAC. This translates into CASSRDWGVTGQLY. The complete CDR3 reads CASSRDWGVTGQLYF.

Of note for this clone: Gene names follow the mouse nomenclature. With the read ending 1 residue before the CDR3 end, the germline J gene is used to fill in that end. The chain employs TRBV13-2 and TRBJ1-4, with D unclear. The V gene's germline CDR1 is NNHNN and CDR2 SYGAGS (reference sequence). The CDR3 sequence is 15 residues long. Trimming left V 4 bases short and J 0 bases short, with 10 bases between. CDR3 bases read: TGTGCCAGCGGTAGGGAGGGATTTTCCAACGAAAGATTATTT. Protein: CASGREGFSNERLF. The whole CDR3 sequence is CASGREGFSNERLFF.

To note about this clone: Gene names are mouse gene names. The observed sequence ends 1 residue before the CDR3 terminus, with the missing tail filled in from the germline J gene. The V and J genes are TRBV13-1 and TRBJ2-7, with 9 nucleotides matching TRBD1. This CDR3 is built from 12 residues. Germline CDR1 reads NSHNY; CDR2 reads SYGAGN. Germline trimming cut 5 bases from V and 5 bases from J; bases unmatched to any gene: 2. CDR3 protein: CASSRDRDEQYF. The sequenced part of the CDR3 DNA is TGTGCCAGCAGCCGGGACAGGGATGAACAGTAC.

This clone showed up just a few times. The gene names here belong to mouse. The read ends 1 residue early relative to the CDR3; the germline J gene fills the gap. The same CDR3 arises from other DNA sequences in this sample as well. The genes are TRBV12-1 and TRBJ2-7; 13 nucleotides line up with TRBD2. The CDR3 has 14 amino acids. J gave up 6 bases and V 1 base, and 2 bases lay outside the gene matches. Germline assignment: CDR1 SGHSN and CDR2 HYEKVE. CDR3 sequence: CASSLGLGGLEQYF. The covered CDR3 bases are TGTGCCAGCTCTCTTGGACTGGGGGGGCTTGAACAGTAC.

This clone is a singleton in its sample. The germline and genes are mouse ones. The read gets to within 1 residue of the CDR3 end, and the germline J gene fills in the rest. V and J are TRBV1 and TRBJ2-2; D gene ambiguous. The CDR3 contains 15 residues. Trimming took 0 bases from V and 0 from J, leaving 5 bases between them. Per the germline V gene, CDR1 is NSQYPW and CDR2 is LRSPGD (reference sequence). Partial CDR3 DNA: TGCACCTGCAGTGCAGAAGCGGCAAACACCGGGCAGCTCTAC. It codes for CTCSAEAANTGQLY. The CDR3 as a whole reads CTCSAEAANTGQLYF.

In regard to this clone: The genes are named according to mouse. The read comes to an end 1 residue before the CDR3 does, leaving the germline J gene to fill in the end. The chain combines TRBV1 with TRBJ1-1, with 9 bases fitting TRBD1. The CDR3 length is 15 residues. V was clipped by 1 base and J by 1 base; unmatched bases: 1. The germline gives CDR1 NSQYPW, CDR2 LRSPGD (reference sequence). Incomplete CDR3 DNA: TGCACCTGCAGTGCAGGACAGGGGGGAAACACAGAAGTCTTC. Protein product: CTCSAGQGGNTEVF. The whole CDR3 protein is CTCSAGQGGNTEVFF.

This clone was detected only a few times. Mouse gene names apply. The missing CDR3 end, 1 residue past where the read stops, is filled in from the germline J gene. The V call is TRBV1, the J call TRBJ2-7; 12 nucleotides line up with TRBD2. Germline V gene sequence: CDR1 NSQYPW, CDR2 LRSPGD (reference sequence). V trimming: 2 bases; J trimming: 6 bases; junction bases outside the gene matches: 2. This CDR3 has 14 amino acids. The covered CDR3 bases are TGCACCTGCAGTGCACGGACTGGGGGGGTTGAACAGTAC. Translated, it gives CTCSARTGGVEQY. The CDR3, in full, reads CTCSARTGGVEQYF. Supplemented by reference TRBV1 and TRBJ2-7, the full variable domain reads VTLLEQNPRWRLVPRGQAVNLRCILKNSQYPWMSWYQQDLQKQLQWLFTLRSPGDKEVKSLPGADYLATRVTDTELRLQVANMSQGRTLYCTCSARTGGVEQYFGPGTRLTVL.

On this clone: Mouse names are used for the genes. The read terminates 1 residue before the CDR3 end, so the remaining end is supplied by the germline J gene. The chain carries TRBV24 and TRBJ2-5; 8 nucleotides match TRBD2. CDR1 KGHTA and CDR2 FRNEEI come from the germline V gene. The CDR3 consists of 14 residues. Losses at the gene ends were 3 bases for V and 6 bases for J; bases not matched to a gene: 5. The sequenced CDR3 bases are TGTGCCAGCAGTCTAAGCTGGGGGGAGGACACCCAGTAC. This codes for CASSLSWGEDTQY. The full CDR3 is CASSLSWGEDTQYF.

This clone is judged medium-sized. The gene names given are mouse names. The DNA ends 1 residue before the CDR3 does, and the rest of the CDR3 is filled in from the germline J gene. The genes are TRBV13-2 and TRBJ2-7; the match to TRBD1 covers 10 bases. Germline-derived CDR1 and CDR2 are NNHNN and SYGAGS (reference sequence). This CDR3 comprises 13 residues. The V gene end was trimmed by 2 bases and the J gene end by 7 bases; junction bases not matched to a gene: 3. The CDR3 bases that were read are TGTGCCAGCGGTGACGACAGGGGGCGGGAACAGTAC. This sequence encodes CASGDDRGREQY. The CDR3 reads in full as CASGDDRGREQYF.

About this clone itself: Gene and germline names: mouse. Read coverage stops 1 residue before the CDR3 terminus; the germline J gene supplies the remainder. V is TRBV14 and J is TRBJ2-1; D not certain. The V end was cut by 7 bases, the J end by 7 bases, with 6 bases between. The CDR3 is made up of 10 amino acids. Germline lookup yields CDR1 SGHDT and CDR2 FRDEAV. The CDR3: CASAGAEQFF. The CDR3 DNA, read in part, is TGTGCCAGCGCGGGGGCTGAGCAGTTC.

For this clone: Genes and germline are mouse. Read coverage stops 1 residue before the CDR3 terminus; the germline J gene supplies the remainder. The V gene is TRBV29, the J gene TRBJ2-3, with a weak D call TRBD1 (6 bases). V was clipped by 4 bases and J by 2 bases, with 13 bases between them. The CDR3 loop spans 15 amino acids. Germline V gives CDR1 MSHET, CDR2 SYDVDS. CDR3 bases read: TGTGCTAGCAGTTCCACAGGGTTGGATGCAGAAACGCTGTAT. As protein: CASSSTGLDAETLY. The full CDR3 sequence reads CASSSTGLDAETLYF.

In the case of this clone: Mouse names are used for the genes. The sequence runs out 1 residue before the end of the CDR3; the remainder is reconstructed from the germline J gene. J is TRBJ2-7 and V is TRBV19; 10 bases line up with TRBD2. Per the germline V gene, CDR1 is FNHDT and CDR2 is SITEND (reference sequence). The trim removed 6 bases at V and 4 bases at J, leaving 7 bases unmatched. The length of the CDR3 is 14 residues. This CDR3 reads CASISTGGVYEQYF. The sequenced part of the CDR3 DNA is TGTGCCAGCATCTCTACTGGGGGGGTTTATGAACAGTAC.

In the case of this clone: Gene names and germline refer to mouse. The read is 1 residue too short to cover the CDR3 end, so that end is filled in from the germline J gene. The chain uses TRBV31 and TRBJ1-4, with a weak D call TRBD1 (5 bases). Trimming pared 3 bases from V and 7 bases from J, leaving 9 bases between. This CDR3 is 12 amino acids long. Germline V gene data show CDR1 as GKSSPN and CDR2 as SITVG. The CDR3 spells CAWSPGTERLFF. The covered CDR3 bases are TGTGCCTGGAGCCCAGGGACCGAAAGATTATTT. The complete variable domain, with remaining parts taken from reference TRBV31 and TRBJ1-4, reads AQTIHQWPVAEIKAVGSPLSLGCTIKGKSSPNLYWYWQATGGTLQQLFYSITVGQVESVVQLNLSASRPKDDQFILSTEKLLLSHSGFYLCAWSPGTERLFFGHGTKLSVL.

As to this clone: Gene and germline names: mouse. Read data end 1 residue before the CDR3 end; the end is taken from the germline J gene. V usage is TRBV29 and J usage is TRBJ1-4, with D tentatively TRBD1 (5 bases). V was trimmed by 6 bases and J by 0 bases, leaving 11 bases between them. Germline lookup yields CDR1 MSHET and CDR2 SYDVDS. This CDR3 region has 15 residues. The CDR3 bases that were read are TGTGCTAGCAGATCAGGGCCCCTTTCCAACGAAAGATTATTT. Its translation: CASRSGPLSNERLF. The entire CDR3 is CASRSGPLSNERLFF.

Regarding this clone: Gene labels here are mouse ones. Coverage ceases 1 residue before the CDR3 finishes, and the germline J gene fills in the end. This chain links TRBV13-2 with TRBJ2-3; D call uncertain. The V and J ends lost 0 bases and 0 bases respectively, with 5 bases between them. Germline CDR1 and CDR2: NNHNN and SYGAGS (reference sequence). CDR3 length equals 14 residues. The CDR3: CASGDDISAETLYF. The CDR3 bases that were read are TGTGCCAGCGGTGATGACATTAGTGCAGAAACGCTGTAT.

As regards this clone: Here the gene names and germline are mouse. The CDR3 goes on 1 residue after the read ends, and that part is filled in from the germline J gene. This chain connects TRBV31 to TRBJ2-4, with TRBD2 as a possible D gene (6 bases). V was trimmed by 1 base and J by 0 bases, leaving 8 bases between them. The CDR3 has 14 residues. Per germline, CDR1 GKSSPN and CDR2 SITVG. The sequenced CDR3 bases are TGTGCCTGGAGTCCCGGACTGAGTCAAAACACCTTGTAC. Its protein is CAWSPGLSQNTLY. The CDR3, in full, reads CAWSPGLSQNTLYF.

In regard to this clone: Mouse germline and gene names are used. Sequencing ends 1 residue short of the CDR3 end; the germline J gene provides the rest. This chain joins TRBV31 and TRBJ2-5; 7 bases match TRBD2. Germline CDR1 GKSSPN, CDR2 SITVG. With V trimmed by 3 bases and J by 0 bases, 3 bases remained unmatched. The CDR3 has 14 residues. The CDR3 sequence: CAWRLGINQDTQYF. The part of the CDR3 DNA that was read is TGTGCCTGGAGACTGGGGATTAACCAAGACACCCAGTAC.

In regard to this clone: The gene names given are mouse names. The read ends 1 residue before the CDR3 terminus; that terminus is restored from the germline J gene. Other DNA sequences in this specimen translate into the identical CDR3. The chain recombines TRBV31 with TRBJ2-3, with 8 bases lining up with TRBD2. V dropped 0 bases and J dropped 1; count of bases not matched to a gene: 3. Germline assignment: CDR1 GKSSPN and CDR2 SITVG. This CDR3 contains 15 residues. This chain's CDR3 is CAWSLGGAGAETLYF. The covered CDR3 bases are TGTGCCTGGAGTCTAGGGGGGGCAGGTGCAGAAACGCTGTAT.

A word on this clone: Germline and genes here are mouse. CDR3 DNA, as far as it was read: TGTGCCAGCTCTCTGGACAGGGGGGAGAACTCCGACTACACC. The encoded protein is CASSLDRGENSDYT. The whole CDR3 sequence is CASSLDRGENSDYTF. The rearrangement uses TRBV12-2 and TRBJ1-2; 10 nucleotides match TRBD1. Read sequence stops 1 residue before the CDR3 end, and the germline J gene provides the missing end. Germline CDR1 and CDR2: SGHLS and HYDKME. CDR3 length: 15 amino acids. V was pared by 1 base and J by 2 bases, with 3 bases of the junction left unmatched.

A word on this clone: Mouse names are used for the genes. The CDR3 is cut off 1 residue early in the read; its end comes from the germline J gene. Other DNA sequences in this specimen translate into the identical CDR3. J is TRBJ2-5 and V is TRBV3; D ambiguous. V lost 3 bases to trimming and J lost 6 bases, with 4 bases between them. Germline V gene sequence: CDR1 SNHLY, CDR2 FYNGKV (reference sequence). This CDR3 spans 11 amino acids. The CDR3 region is CASSLRDTQYF. Incomplete CDR3 DNA: TGTGCCAGCAGCTTGAGGGACACCCAGTAC.

About this clone: Each gene name is a mouse one. The CDR3 goes on 1 residue after the read ends, and that part is filled in from the germline J gene. The identical CDR3 is also encoded by other nucleotide sequences in the sample. The chain links TRBV5 to TRBJ2-5; 7 bases agree with TRBD2. V lost 0 bases, J lost 2 bases, and 2 bases stayed unmatched. This CDR3 has 15 residues. Germline V gene data show CDR1 as LGHNA and CDR2 as YNLKQL (reference sequence). CDR3 bases read: TGTGCCAGCAGCCAAGATGCTGGGGGCCAAGACACCCAGTAC. Translated: CASSQDAGGQDTQY. In full, the CDR3 is CASSQDAGGQDTQYF.

As concerns this clone: Mouse gene names and germline throughout. The read gets to within 1 residue of the CDR3 end, and the germline J gene fills in the rest. The chain combines TRBV31 with TRBJ2-7; 14 bases map to TRBD2. Germline lookup yields CDR1 GKSSPN and CDR2 SITVG. This CDR3 has 16 amino acids. V gave up 0 bases and J gave up 7 bases; unmatched junction bases: 8. Partial CDR3 DNA: TGTGCCTGGAGTCTAGGGGACTGGGGGGGCGCGGGAGAACAGTAC. Its translation is CAWSLGDWGGAGEQY. The entire CDR3 protein reads CAWSLGDWGGAGEQYF. The full variable domain, in which reference TRBV31 and TRBJ2-7 provide the parts outside the CDR3, is AQTIHQWPVAEIKAVGSPLSLGCTIKGKSSPNLYWYWQATGGTLQQLFYSITVGQVESVVQLNLSASRPKDDQFILSTEKLLLSHSGFYLCAWSLGDWGGAGEQYFGPGTRLTVL.

On this clone: The gene symbols are mouse symbols. Read data end 1 residue before the CDR3 end; the end is taken from the germline J gene. This chain connects TRBV16 to TRBJ1-6; TRBD1 aligns across 8 bases. TRBJ1-6 is placed among ORFs of uncertain function. Germline V lookup: CDR1 SGHSA, CDR2 FRNQAP. V was pared by 4 bases and J by 5 bases, with 1 base of the junction left unmatched. This CDR3 has 14 residues. Incomplete CDR3 DNA: TGTGCAAGCAGCTCGACAGGGGATAATTCGCCCCTCTAC. This translates into CASSSTGDNSPLY. From start to end, the CDR3 is CASSSTGDNSPLYF.

Comment on this clone: The genes and germline here are from mouse. With the read ending 1 residue before the CDR3 end, the germline J gene is used to fill in that end. The chain employs TRBV4 and TRBJ1-6; 8 bases agree with TRBD1. TRBJ1-6 is sorted into the ORF group, with uncertain function. Germline values: CDR1 LGHDT, CDR2 YNNKQL (reference sequence). CDR3 length: 14 residues. The V gene end was trimmed by 5 bases and the J gene end by 4 bases; junction bases not matched to a gene: 1. The CDR3: CASSRQGYNSPLYF. Partial CDR3 DNA: TGTGCCAGCAGCCGACAGGGGTATAATTCGCCCCTCTAC.

This clone showed up just a few times. Gene and germline names: mouse. The read stops 1 residue short of the end of the CDR3; the missing end is completed from the germline J gene. V gene TRBV2 combines with J gene TRBJ2-7; D may correspond to TRBD1 or TRBD2 (5 bases each). V was trimmed by 4 bases and J by 0 bases, leaving 10 bases between them. Germline-derived CDR1 and CDR2 are LGHNA and YSYQKL. CDR3 length: 14 residues. Partial CDR3 DNA: TGTGCCAGCAGCCCGGGACGGAGCTCCTATGAACAGTAC. Translating gives CASSPGRSSYEQY. The CDR3, in full, reads CASSPGRSSYEQYF.

As for this clone: Mouse germline and gene names are used. The read gets to within 1 residue of the CDR3 end, and the germline J gene fills in the rest. The V call is TRBV13-1, the J call TRBJ2-3, with 12 bases aligning to TRBD2. V shed 4 bases, J shed 1 base, and the junction held 4 bases outside the gene matches. The CDR3 sequence is 16 residues long. The germline V gene encodes CDR1 NSHNY and CDR2 SYGAGN. The CDR3 DNA, read in part, is TGTGCCAGCAGTCCTGACTGGGGGGGCGGTGCAGAAACGCTGTAT. Translation: CASSPDWGGGAETLY. The full CDR3 reads CASSPDWGGGAETLYF.